This TCR beta chain was recovered during a study of T cell responses to AZD1222 COVID-19 vaccine. This clone occurred once. As yet, its antigen is unknown. From germline, CDR1 is LNHDA and CDR2 SQIVND (reference sequence). The CDR3 has 16 residues. V was trimmed by 1 base and J by 1 base, leaving 11 bases between them. Study conclusions and caveats: Reportedly, close to half of spike-specific TCRs are directed against unmutated variant regions. Mostly white British, mostly female donors; authors suggested clonal diversity may be underestimated. There were repertoire samples only from the period after the peak T cell response. Seropositive at baseline were only five or six AZD1222 recipients.

Assay: immunoSEQ multiplex PCR; the TCRdb copy retains only in-frame clones and omits some. The repertoire consists of about 67,000 clones, with 84% occurring once and the leading ten covering about 20%. The chain combines TRBV19 with TRBJ1-5; TRBD1 is a possible D gene (6 bases). The sequences come from peripheral blood, collected on day 0 of AZD1222 vaccination. This sequence originates from an adult in good health. The CDR3 spells CASSIAGVRSNQPQHF. CDR3 sequence (DNA): TGTGCCAGTAGTATAGCAGGGGTCAGAAGCAATCAGCCCCAGCATTTT. The full variable domain, in which reference TRBV19 and TRBJ1-5 provide the parts outside the CDR3, is DGGITQSPKYLFRKEGQNVTLSCEQNLNHDAMYWYRQDPGQGLRLIYYSQIVNDFQKGDIAEGYSVSREKKESFPLTVTSAQKNPTAFYLCASSIAGVRSNQPQHFGDGTRLSIL.